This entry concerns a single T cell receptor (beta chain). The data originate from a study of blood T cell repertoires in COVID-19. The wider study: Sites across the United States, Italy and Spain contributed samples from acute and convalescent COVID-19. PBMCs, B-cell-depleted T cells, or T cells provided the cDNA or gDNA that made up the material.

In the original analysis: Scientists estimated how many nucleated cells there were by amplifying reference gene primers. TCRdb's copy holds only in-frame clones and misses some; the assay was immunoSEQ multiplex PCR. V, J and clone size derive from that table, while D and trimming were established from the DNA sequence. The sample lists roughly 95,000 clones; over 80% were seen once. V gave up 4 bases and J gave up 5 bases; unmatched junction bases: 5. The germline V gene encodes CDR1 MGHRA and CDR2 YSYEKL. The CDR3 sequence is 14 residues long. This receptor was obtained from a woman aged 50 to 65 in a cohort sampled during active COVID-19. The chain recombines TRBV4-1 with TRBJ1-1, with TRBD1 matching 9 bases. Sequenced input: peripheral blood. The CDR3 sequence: CASSRQQGATEAFF. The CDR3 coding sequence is TGCGCCAGCAGCCGCCAACAGGGGGCTACTGAAGCTTTCTTT.